This TCR beta chain is drawn from a study of T cell changes during pregnancy in multiple sclerosis. Clones were read by immunoSEQ multiplex PCR, and TCRdb kept only the in-frame ones, dropping some. The table has approximately 97,000 clones, less than 95% seen once; the top ten hold around 0.76%. This CDR3 comprises 13 residues. V was clipped by 6 bases and J by 4 bases; unmatched bases: 5. CDR1 MNHNS and CDR2 SASEGT come from the germline V gene. This sample comprised peripheral blood, obtained in the second trimester of pregnancy. This TCR was sampled from a female donor in good health, enrolled as a control in a pregnancy study. V gene TRBV6-1 combines with J gene TRBJ1-2, with 7 bases aligning to TRBD1. CDR3 nucleotides: TGTGCCAGCAGGCCGGGACAGAGCTATGGCTACACCTTC. It codes for CASRPGQSYGYTF.